The 10 T cell receptor beta chains listed next were all sequenced from one sample in a study of T cells in Graves' hyperthyroidism and ophthalmopathy. Researchers took RNA transcripts and amplified the TCR beta CDR3 regions from them. HTBI primers were employed in a first-round RT-PCR of the TCR CDR3. A single record per CDR3 protein comes from TCRdb applying MiXCR to the multiplex PCR reads. The sample holds about 560,000 distinct CDR3 sequences, over 15% seen once. Sample: blood. The receptor source for this set is a young woman with Graves' hyperthyroidism.

This clonotype was counted between two and nine times. The chain has TRBV7-8 and TRBJ2-7; 13 positions agree with TRBD2. The CDR3 totals 15 residues. The trim removed 5 bases at V and 9 bases at J, leaving 10 bases unmatched. Per the germline V gene, CDR1 is SGHVS and CDR2 is FQNEAQ. Here the CDR3 DNA reads TGTGCCAGCAGCCCGGGGACTAGCGGGACTCTGGTGCAGTACTTC. It yields the protein CASSPGTSGTLVQYF. The complete variable domain, with remaining parts taken from reference TRBV7-8 and TRBJ2-7, reads GAGVSQSPRYKVAKRGQDVALRCDPISGHVSLFWYQQALGQGPEFLTYFQNEAQLDKSGLPSDRFFAERPEGSVSTLKIQRTQQEDSAVYLCASSPGTSGTLVQYFGPGTRLTVT.

This clonotype was recorded at least ten times. V gene TRBV11-2 combines with J gene TRBJ1-1; TRBD1 is a possible D gene (6 bases). The CDR3 loop spans 14 amino acids. CDR1 and CDR2 (germline): SGHAT, FQNNGV. The germline V and J ends were trimmed by 7 bases and 4 bases, with 16 bases remaining between them. CDR3 sequence (DNA): TGTGCCAGCACCAACAGGGCTGGGGGCACTGAAGCTTTCTTT. This gives the protein CASTNRAGGTEAFF.

The V gene is TRBV2, the J gene TRBJ2-2; 10 bases match TRBD2. The CDR3 has 15 residues. CDR1 is SNHLY and CDR2 is FYNNEI in the germline V gene. With V trimmed by 6 bases and J by 5 bases, 6 bases remained unmatched. The CDR3 spells CASRGLAEGTGELFF. DNA for the CDR3: TGTGCCAGCAGAGGACTAGCGGAGGGGACCGGGGAGCTGTTTTTT.

This clonotype was seen many times. The V call is TRBV20-1, the J call TRBJ2-7; TRBD2 agrees at 7 bases. This CDR3 is 14 amino acids long. CDR1 and CDR2 (germline): DFQATT, SNEGSKA (reference sequence). The V segment lost 0 bases and the J segment 0 bases; nucleotides outside the gene matches: 2. Written as DNA, the CDR3 is TGCAGTGCTAGAGAGGGCGGGAGCTCCTACGAGCAGTACTTC. It codes for CSAREGGSSYEQYF.

As DNA, the CDR3 is TGCGCCAGCAGCTGGGGACAGGGGGCCTTTGATGGCTACACCTTC. Encoded protein: CASSWGQGAFDGYTF. J is TRBJ1-2 and V is TRBV5-1; 12 bases fit TRBD1. After removal of 3 bases from V and 6 bases from J, the junction contained 6 bases not matched to a gene. The germline CDR1 and CDR2 sequences are SGHRS and YFSETQ. This CDR3 has 15 amino acids.

A few counts support this clonotype. This chain uses TRBV4-1 with TRBJ2-3; 7 nucleotides line up with TRBD2. The CDR3 has 16 residues. With 6 bases clipped from V and 3 bases from J, the junction kept 12 bases outside the gene matches. CDR1 is MGHRA and CDR2 is YSYEKL in the germline V gene. The CDR3 nucleotides read TGCGCCAGCAGGCCCAGTTCGGGAGGAGGTACAGATACGCAGTATTTT. Protein product: CASRPSSGGGTDTQYF.

The chain joins TRBV7-9 to TRBJ1-2; the D is unclear. The ends were cut back, 2 bases at V and 2 bases at J, with 12 bases in the middle. CDR1 SEHNR and CDR2 FQNEAQ come from the germline V gene (reference sequence). The CDR3 consists of 15 residues. As DNA, the CDR3 is TGTGCCAGCAGCTTATACGCGGGCCCCAACTATGGCTACACCTTC. It encodes CASSLYAGPNYGYTF.

J is TRBJ2-1 and V is TRBV19, with 15 bases lining up with TRBD2. Germline V gives CDR1 LNHDA, CDR2 SQIVND (reference sequence). V gave up 6 bases and J gave up 8 bases; unmatched junction bases: 5. This CDR3 is 15 amino acids long. The chain's CDR3 is CASRRTSGGADEQFF. The CDR3 DNA follows: TGTGCCAGTAGGCGGACTAGCGGGGGGGCCGATGAGCAGTTCTTC.

This clonotype occurred many times. The genes are TRBV28 and TRBJ1-5, with D unresolved. Trimming left V 9 bases short and J 2 bases short, with 11 bases between. Germline lookup yields CDR1 MDHEN and CDR2 SYDVKM. The CDR3 extends over 13 amino acids. This chain's CDR3 is CASLLGGNQPQHF. The CDR3 bases are TGTGCCAGTCTTCTAGGTGGCAATCAGCCCCAGCATTTT.

Ten or more counts support this clonotype. The chain couples TRBV19 to TRBJ2-3, with TRBD2 matching 7 bases. Germline V gene lookup returns CDR1 LNHDA and CDR2 SQIVND (reference sequence). The CDR3 runs to 15 residues. With 5 bases clipped from V and 2 bases from J, the junction kept 7 bases outside the gene matches. The chain's CDR3 is CASSPLAGDTDTQYF. CDR3 DNA: TGTGCCAGTAGTCCCCTTGCGGGGGACACAGATACGCAGTATTTT.